The entry that follows covers one T cell receptor (beta chain) sequence. The data derive from a study of somatic mutations in cytotoxic T cells in rheumatoid arthritis. Libraries were prepared by immunoSEQ multiplex PCR; TCRdb keeps only in-frame clonotypes and omits some of them. The data contain some 12,000 clones, roughly 70% of them singletons. Trimming stripped 2 bases from V and 0 bases from J, with 8 bases between. Per the germline V gene, CDR1 is WSHSY and CDR2 is SAAADI. There are 15 residues in the CDR3. The source of this sequence is a man between 60 and 70 years old in good health. The chain carries TRBV10-2 and TRBJ1-3; D not resolved. Sequencing was performed on CD8+ T cells sorted from blood. CDR3 protein: CASSEGPSSGNTIYF. The DNA for the CDR3 is TGCGCCAGCAGTGAGGGACCGAGCTCTGGAAACACCATATATTTT.